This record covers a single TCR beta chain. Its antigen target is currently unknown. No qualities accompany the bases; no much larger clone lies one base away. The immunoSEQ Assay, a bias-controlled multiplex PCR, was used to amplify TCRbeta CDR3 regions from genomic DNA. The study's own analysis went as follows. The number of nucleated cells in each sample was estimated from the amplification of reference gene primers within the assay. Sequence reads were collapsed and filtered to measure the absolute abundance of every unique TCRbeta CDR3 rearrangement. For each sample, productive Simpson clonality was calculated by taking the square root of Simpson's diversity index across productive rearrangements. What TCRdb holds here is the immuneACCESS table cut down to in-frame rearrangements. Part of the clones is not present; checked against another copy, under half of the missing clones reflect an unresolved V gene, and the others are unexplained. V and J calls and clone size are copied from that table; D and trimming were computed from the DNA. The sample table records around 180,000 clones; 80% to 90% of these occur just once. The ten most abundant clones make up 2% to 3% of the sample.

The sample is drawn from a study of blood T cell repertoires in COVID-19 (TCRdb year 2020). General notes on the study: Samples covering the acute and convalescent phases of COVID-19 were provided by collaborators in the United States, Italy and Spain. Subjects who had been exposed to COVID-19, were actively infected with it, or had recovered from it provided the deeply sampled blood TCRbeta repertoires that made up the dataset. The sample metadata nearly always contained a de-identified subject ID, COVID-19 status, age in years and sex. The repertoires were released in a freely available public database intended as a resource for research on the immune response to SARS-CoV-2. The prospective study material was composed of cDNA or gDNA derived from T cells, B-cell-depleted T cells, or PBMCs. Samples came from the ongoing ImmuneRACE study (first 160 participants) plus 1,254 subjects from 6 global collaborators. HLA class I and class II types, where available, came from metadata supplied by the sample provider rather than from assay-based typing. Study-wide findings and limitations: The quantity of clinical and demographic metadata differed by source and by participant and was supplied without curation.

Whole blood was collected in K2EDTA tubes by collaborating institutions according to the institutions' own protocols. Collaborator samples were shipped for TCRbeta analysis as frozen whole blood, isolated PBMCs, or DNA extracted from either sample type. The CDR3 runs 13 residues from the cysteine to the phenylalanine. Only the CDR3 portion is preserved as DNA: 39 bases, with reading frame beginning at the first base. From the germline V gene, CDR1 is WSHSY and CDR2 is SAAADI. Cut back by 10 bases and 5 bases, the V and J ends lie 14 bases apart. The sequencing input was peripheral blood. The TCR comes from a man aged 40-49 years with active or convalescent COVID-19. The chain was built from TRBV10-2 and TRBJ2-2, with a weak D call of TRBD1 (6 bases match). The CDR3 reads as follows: CATLIQGTGELFF. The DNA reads TGCGCCACCCTCATACAGGGAACCGGGGAGCTGTTTTTT.